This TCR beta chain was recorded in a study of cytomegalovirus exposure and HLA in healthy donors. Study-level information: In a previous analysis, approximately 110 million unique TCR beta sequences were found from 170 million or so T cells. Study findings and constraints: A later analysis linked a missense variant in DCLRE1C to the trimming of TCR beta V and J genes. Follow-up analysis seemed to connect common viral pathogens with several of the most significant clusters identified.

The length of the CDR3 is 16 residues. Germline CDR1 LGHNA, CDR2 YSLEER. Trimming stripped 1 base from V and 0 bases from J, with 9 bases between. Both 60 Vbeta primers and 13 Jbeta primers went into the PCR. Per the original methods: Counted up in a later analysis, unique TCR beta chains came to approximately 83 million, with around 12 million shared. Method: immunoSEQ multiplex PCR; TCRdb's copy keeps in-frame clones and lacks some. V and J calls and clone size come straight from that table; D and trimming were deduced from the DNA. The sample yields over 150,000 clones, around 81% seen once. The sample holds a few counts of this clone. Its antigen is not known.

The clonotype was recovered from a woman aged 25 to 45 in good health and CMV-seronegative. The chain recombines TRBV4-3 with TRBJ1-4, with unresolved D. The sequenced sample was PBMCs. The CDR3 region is CASSQGAFATNEKLFF. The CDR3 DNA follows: TGCGCCAGCAGCCAAGGGGCGTTTGCAACTAATGAAAAACTGTTTTTT.